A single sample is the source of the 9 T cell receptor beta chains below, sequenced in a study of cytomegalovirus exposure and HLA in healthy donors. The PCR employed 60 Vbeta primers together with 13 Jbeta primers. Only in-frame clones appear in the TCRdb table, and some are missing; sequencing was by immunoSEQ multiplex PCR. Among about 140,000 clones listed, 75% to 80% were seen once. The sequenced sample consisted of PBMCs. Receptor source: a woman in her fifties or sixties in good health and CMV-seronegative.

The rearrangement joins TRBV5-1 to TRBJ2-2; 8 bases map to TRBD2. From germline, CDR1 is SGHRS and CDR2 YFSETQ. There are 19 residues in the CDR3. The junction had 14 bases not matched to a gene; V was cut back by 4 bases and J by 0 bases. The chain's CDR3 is CASSPHGVSGGSNTGELFF. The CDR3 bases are TGCGCCAGCAGCCCCCATGGGGTCAGCGGGGGCTCGAACACCGGGGAGCTGTTTTTT. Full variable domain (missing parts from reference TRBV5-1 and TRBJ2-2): KAGVTQTPRYLIKTRGQQVTLSCSPISGHRSVSWYQQTPGQGLQFLFEYFSETQRNKGNFPGRFSGRQFSNSRSEMNVSTLELGDSALYLCASSPHGVSGGSNTGELFFGEGSRLTVL.

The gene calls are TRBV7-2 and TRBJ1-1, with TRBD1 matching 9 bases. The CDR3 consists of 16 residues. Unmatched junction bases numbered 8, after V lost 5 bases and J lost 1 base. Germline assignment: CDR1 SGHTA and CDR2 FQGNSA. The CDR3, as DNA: TGTGCCAGCAGCACCCTGACAGGGGGATGGAACACTGAAGCTTTCTTT. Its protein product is CASSTLTGGWNTEAFF.

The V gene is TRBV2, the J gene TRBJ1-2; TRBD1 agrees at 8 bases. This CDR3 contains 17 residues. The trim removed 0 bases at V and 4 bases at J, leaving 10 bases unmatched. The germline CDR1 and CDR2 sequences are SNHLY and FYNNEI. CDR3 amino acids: CASSEALPGQGIYGYTF. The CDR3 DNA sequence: TGTGCCAGCAGTGAAGCGCTTCCCGGACAGGGAATCTATGGCTACACCTTC. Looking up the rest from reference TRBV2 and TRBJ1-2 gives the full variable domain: EPEVTQTPSHQVTQMGQEVILRCVPISNHLYFYWYRQILGQKVEFLVSFYNNEISEKSEIFDDQFSVERPDGSNFTLKIRSTKLEDSAMYFCASSEALPGQGIYGYTFGSGTRLTVV.

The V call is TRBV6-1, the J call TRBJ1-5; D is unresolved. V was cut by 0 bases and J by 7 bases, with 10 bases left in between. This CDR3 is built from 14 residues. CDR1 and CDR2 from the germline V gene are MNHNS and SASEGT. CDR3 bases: TGTGCCAGCAGTGAAGCGAGCGGGGTCCAGCCCCAGCATTTT. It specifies CASSEASGVQPQHF.

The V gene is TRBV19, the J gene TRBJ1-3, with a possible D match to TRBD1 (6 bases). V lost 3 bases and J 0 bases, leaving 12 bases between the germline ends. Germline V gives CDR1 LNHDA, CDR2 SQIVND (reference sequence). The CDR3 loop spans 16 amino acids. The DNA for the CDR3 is TGTGCCAGTAGTATCGACGGACAGAGCTCTGGAAACACCATATATTTT. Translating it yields CASSIDGQSSGNTIYF.

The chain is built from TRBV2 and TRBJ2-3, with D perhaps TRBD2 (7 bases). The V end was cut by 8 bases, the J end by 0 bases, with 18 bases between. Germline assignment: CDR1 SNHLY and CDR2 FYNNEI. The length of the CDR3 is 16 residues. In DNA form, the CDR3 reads TGTGCCAGCCGGTGGGTGGGGGGGGCAAGCACAGATACGCAGTATTTT. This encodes CASRWVGGASTDTQYF.

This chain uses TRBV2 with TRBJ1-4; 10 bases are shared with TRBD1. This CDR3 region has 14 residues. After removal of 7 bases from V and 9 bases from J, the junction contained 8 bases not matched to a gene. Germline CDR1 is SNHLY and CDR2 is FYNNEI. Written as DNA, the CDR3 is TGTGCCAGCATTTGGGACAGGGGAGGACAAAAACTGTTTTTT. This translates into CASIWDRGGQKLFF.

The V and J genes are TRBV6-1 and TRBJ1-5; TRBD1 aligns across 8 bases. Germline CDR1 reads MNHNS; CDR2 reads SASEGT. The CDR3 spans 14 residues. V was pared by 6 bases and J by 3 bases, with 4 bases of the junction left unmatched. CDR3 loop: CASRWDRNNQPQHF. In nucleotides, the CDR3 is TGTGCCAGCAGATGGGACAGGAACAATCAGCCCCAGCATTTT.

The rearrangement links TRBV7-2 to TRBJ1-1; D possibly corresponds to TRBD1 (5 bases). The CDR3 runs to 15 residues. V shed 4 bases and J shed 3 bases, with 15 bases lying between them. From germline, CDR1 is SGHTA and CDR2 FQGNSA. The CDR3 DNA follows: TGTGCCAGCAGCTCCGCAGGGAATACGGACACTGAAGCTTTCTTT. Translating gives CASSSAGNTDTEAFF.